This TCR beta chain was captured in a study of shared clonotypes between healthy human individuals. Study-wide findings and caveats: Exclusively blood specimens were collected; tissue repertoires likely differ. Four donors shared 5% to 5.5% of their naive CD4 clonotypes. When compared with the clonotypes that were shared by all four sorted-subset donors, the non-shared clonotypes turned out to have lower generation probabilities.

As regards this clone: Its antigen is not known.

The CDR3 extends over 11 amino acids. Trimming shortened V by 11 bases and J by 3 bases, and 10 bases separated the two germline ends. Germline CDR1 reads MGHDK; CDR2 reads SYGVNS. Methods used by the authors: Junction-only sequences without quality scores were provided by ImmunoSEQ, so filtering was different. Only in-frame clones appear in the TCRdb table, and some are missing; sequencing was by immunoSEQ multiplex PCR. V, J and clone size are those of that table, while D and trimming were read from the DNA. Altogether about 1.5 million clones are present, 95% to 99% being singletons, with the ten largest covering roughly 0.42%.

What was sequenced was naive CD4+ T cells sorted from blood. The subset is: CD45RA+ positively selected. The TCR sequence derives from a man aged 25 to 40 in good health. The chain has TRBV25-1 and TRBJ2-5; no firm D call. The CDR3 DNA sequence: TGTGCCGTAGAGCACAAAGAGACCCAGTACTTC. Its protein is CAVEHKETQYF.